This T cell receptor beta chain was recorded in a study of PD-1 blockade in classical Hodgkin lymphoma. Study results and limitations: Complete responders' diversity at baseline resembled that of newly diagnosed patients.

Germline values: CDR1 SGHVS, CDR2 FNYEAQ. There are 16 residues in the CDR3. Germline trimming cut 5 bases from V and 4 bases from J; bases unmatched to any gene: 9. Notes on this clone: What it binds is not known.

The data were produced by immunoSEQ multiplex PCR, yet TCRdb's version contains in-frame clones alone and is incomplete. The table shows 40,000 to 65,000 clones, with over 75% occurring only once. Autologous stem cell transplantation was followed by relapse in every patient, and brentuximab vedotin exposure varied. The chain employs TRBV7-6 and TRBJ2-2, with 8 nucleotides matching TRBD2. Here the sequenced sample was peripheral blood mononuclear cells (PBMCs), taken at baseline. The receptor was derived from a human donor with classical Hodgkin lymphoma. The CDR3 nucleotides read TGTGCCAGCAGCCTCGGAGCTAGCGGGTCCACCGGGGAGCTGTTTTTT. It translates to CASSLGASGSTGELFF.